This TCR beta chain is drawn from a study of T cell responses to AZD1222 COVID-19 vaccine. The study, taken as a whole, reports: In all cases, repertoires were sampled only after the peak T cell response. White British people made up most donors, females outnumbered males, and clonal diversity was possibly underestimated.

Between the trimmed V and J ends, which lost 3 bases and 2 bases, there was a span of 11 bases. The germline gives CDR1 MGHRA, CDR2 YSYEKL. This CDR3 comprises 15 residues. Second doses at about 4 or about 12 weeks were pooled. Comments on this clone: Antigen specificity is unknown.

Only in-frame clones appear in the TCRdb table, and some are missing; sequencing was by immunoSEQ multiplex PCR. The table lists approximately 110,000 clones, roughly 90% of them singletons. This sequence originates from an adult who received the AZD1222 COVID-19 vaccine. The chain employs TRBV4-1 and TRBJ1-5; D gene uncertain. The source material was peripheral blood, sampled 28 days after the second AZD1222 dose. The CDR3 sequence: CASSHQAEGNQPQHF. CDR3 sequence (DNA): TGCGCCAGCAGCCACCAGGCTGAGGGCAATCAGCCCCAGCATTTT.